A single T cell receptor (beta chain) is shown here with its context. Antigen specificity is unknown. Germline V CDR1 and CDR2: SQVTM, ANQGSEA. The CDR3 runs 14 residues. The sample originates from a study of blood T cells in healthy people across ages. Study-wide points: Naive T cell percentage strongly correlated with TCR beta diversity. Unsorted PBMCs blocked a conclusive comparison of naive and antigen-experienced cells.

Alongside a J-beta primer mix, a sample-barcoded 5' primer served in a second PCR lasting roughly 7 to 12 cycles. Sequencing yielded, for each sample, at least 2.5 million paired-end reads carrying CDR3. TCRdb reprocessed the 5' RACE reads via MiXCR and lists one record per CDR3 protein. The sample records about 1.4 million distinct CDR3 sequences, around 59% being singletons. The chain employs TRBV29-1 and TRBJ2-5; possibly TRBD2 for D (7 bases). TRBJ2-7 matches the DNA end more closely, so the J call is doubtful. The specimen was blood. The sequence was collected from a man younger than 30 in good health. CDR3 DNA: TGCAGCGTTGAAGTCCAGGGGAGGGTCTACGAGCAGTACTTC. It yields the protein CSVEVQGRVYEQYF.